These 6 T cell receptor beta chains came from one sample sequenced in a study of cytomegalovirus exposure and HLA in healthy donors. Primers: 60 Vbeta forward and 13 Jbeta reverse. TCRdb's copy holds only in-frame clones and misses some; the assay was immunoSEQ multiplex PCR. The table shows approximately 100,000 clones, with 85% occurring only once. Sequencing input: PBMCs. These receptors were collected from a man between 40 and 49 years old in good health and CMV-seropositive.

The gene calls are TRBV19 and TRBJ2-7; 9 bases are shared with TRBD2. The length of the CDR3 is 16 residues. Unmatched junction bases numbered 11, after V lost 5 bases and J lost 3 bases. The germline CDR1 and CDR2 sequences are LNHDA and SQIVND (reference sequence). In DNA form, the CDR3 reads TGTGCCAGTAGTGGGCTAGCGGGGTCCCCCGGCTACGAGCAGTACTTC. The encoded protein is CASSGLAGSPGYEQYF.

This rearrangement joins TRBV5-5 to TRBJ2-1, with 9 bases matching TRBD2. Looked up from germline, CDR1 is SGHKS and CDR2 is YYEKEE (reference sequence). The CDR3 consists of 14 residues. V trimming: 6 bases; J trimming: 8 bases; junction bases outside the gene matches: 9. The CDR3 coding sequence is TGTGCCAGCATGCTGCGGGAGGGCTTTGATGAGCAGTTCTTC. Translated: CASMLREGFDEQFF. Filled out from reference TRBV5-5 and TRBJ2-1, the complete variable domain reads DAGVTQSPTHLIKTRGQQVTLRCSPISGHKSVSWYQQVLGQGPQFIFQYYEKEERGRGNFPDRFSARQFPNYSSELNVNALLLGDSALYLCASMLREGFDEQFFGPGTRLTVL.

The chain carries TRBV28 and TRBJ2-3, with D perhaps matching TRBD2 (5 bases). The germline gives CDR1 MDHEN, CDR2 SYDVKM. The CDR3 consists of 13 residues. V lost 10 bases and J lost 0, with 11 bases in between. CDR3 sequence reads: CATHEGSTDTQYF. DNA of the CDR3: TGTGCCACCCATGAGGGTAGCACAGATACGCAGTATTTT.

The chain links TRBV9 to TRBJ1-3; D is perhaps TRBD1 (6 bases). The CDR3 runs 17 residues. Trimming stripped 4 bases from V and 4 bases from J, with 21 bases between. Germline CDR1 reads SGDLS; CDR2 reads YYNGEE. The CDR3 DNA reads TGTGCCAGCAGCCCCTCTCCTGCCGGGACATCCGGAAACACCATATATTTT. This codes for CASSPSPAGTSGNTIYF. Variable domain in full (rest from reference TRBV9 and TRBJ1-3): DSGVTQTPKHLITATGQRVTLRCSPRSGDLSVYWYQQSLDQGLQFLIQYYNGEERAKGNILERFSAQQFPDLHSELNLSSLELGDSALYFCASSPSPAGTSGNTIYFGEGSWLTVV.

This chain joins TRBV5-8 and TRBJ2-5; 13 bases fit TRBD2. Germline V CDR1 and CDR2: SGHTS, YDEGEE. Trimming removed 0 bases from V and 2 bases from J; junction bases left unmatched: 7. The CDR3 runs 18 residues. The CDR3 coding sequence is TGTGCCAGCAGCTTGGGGACTAGCGGGAGAGGGGGACAAGAGACCCAGTACTTC. Translated, it gives CASSLGTSGRGGQETQYF.

The genes are TRBV19 and TRBJ2-6, with TRBD2 matching over 11 bases. This CDR3 has 16 amino acids. Per the germline V gene, CDR1 is LNHDA and CDR2 is SQIVND (reference sequence). V was clipped by 6 bases and J by 0 bases; unmatched bases: 1. The CDR3 is CASRLAGASGANVLTF. The CDR3, as DNA: TGTGCCAGTAGACTAGCGGGGGCCTCTGGGGCCAACGTCCTGACTTTC.